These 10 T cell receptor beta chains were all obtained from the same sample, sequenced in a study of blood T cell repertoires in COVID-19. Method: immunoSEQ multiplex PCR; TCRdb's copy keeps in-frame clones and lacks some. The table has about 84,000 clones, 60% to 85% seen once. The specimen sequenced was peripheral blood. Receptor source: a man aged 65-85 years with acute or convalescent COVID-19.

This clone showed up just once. CDR3 amino acids: CASSSYGGTNSPLHF. The CDR3 DNA reads as TGTGCCAGCAGTTCCTATGGGGGCACCAATTCACCCCTCCACTTT. V usage is TRBV6-5 and J usage is TRBJ1-6; tentatively, D is TRBD1 (6 bases). The V end was cut by 4 bases, the J end by 7 bases, with 14 bases between. CDR1 is MNHEY, CDR2 SVGAGI, per germline. The CDR3 has 15 amino acids.

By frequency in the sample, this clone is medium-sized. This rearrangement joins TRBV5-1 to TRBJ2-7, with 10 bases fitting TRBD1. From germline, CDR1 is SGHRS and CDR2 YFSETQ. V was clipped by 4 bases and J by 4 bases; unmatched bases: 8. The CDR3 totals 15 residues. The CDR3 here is CASSPGGTGVYEQYV. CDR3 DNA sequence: TGCGCCAGCAGCCCGGGTGGGACAGGGGTATACGAGCAGTACGTC.

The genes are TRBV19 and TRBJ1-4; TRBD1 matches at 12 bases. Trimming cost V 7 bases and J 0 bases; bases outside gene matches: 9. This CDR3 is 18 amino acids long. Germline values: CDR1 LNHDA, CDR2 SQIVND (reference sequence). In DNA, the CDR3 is TGTGCCAGTACCCGGGACAGGGGGCCGGGGTCAACTAATGAAAAACTGTTTTTT. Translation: CASTRDRGPGSTNEKLFF.

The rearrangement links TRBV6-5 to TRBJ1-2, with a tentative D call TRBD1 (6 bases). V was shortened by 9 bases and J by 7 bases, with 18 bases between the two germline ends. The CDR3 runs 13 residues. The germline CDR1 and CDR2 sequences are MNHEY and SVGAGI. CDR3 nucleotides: TGTGCCAGTAACAGGGACTATGCAGGTGGCTACACCTTC. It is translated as CASNRDYAGGYTF.

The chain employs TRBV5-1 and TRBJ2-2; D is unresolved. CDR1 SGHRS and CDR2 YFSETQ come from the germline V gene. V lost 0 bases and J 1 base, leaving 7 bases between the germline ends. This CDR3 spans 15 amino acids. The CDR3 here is CASSLDTENTGELFF. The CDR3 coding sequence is TGCGCCAGCAGCTTGGATACAGAGAACACCGGGGAGCTGTTTTTT.

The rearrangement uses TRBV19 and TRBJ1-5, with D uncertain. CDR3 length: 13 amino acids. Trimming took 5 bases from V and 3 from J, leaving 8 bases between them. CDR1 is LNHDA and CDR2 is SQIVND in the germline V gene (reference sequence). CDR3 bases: TGTGCCAGTAGTTTCAGGTACAATCAGCCCCAGCATTTT. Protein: CASSFRYNQPQHF.

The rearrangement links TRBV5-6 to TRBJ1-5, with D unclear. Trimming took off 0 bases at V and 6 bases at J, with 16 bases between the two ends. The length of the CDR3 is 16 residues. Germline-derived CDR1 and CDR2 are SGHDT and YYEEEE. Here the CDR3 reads CASSLGPPGWIQPQHF. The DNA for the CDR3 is TGTGCCAGCAGCTTGGGGCCGCCGGGGTGGATTCAGCCCCAGCATTTT.

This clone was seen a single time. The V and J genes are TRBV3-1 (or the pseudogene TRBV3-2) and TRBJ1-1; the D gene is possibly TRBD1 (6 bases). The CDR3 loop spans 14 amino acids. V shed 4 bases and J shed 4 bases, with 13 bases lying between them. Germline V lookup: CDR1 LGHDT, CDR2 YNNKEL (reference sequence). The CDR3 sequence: CASSREQGGTEAFF. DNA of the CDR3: TGTGCCAGCAGCCGAGAACAGGGCGGCACTGAAGCTTTCTTT.

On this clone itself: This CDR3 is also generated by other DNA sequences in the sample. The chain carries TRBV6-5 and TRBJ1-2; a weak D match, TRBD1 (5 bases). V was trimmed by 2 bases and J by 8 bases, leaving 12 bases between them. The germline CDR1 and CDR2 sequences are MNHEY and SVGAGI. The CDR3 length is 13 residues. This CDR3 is CASSYRAGNGYTF. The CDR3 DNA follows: TGTGCCAGCAGTTACAGGGCAGGGAACGGCTACACCTTC.

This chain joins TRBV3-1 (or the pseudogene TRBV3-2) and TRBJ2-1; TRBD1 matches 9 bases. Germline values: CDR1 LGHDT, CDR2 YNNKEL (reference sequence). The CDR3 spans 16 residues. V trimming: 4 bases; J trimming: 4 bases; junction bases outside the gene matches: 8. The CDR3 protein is CASSLQGAGWYNEQFF. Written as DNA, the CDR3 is TGTGCCAGCAGCCTACAGGGGGCCGGTTGGTACAATGAGCAGTTCTTC.